These T cell receptor beta chains were read from a single sample in a study of blood T cell repertoires in COVID-19. TCRdb's table, derived via immunoSEQ multiplex PCR, lists solely in-frame clones and lacks some. The sample holds around 150,000 clones; about nine tenths are singletons and the top ten take roughly 2.3%. The sequenced sample was peripheral blood. These receptors were taken from a young man with acute or convalescent COVID-19. Both conserved end residues are part of each CDR3. Fields, in order: V gene, D gene, clone size, J gene, CDR3 protein, CDR3 DNA. A D gene is named only where the DNA matches it firmly. The size field is filled for only some rows; it gives once, few, many or a size class.

>TRBV5-1|TRBD1|-|TRBJ1-1
CASKEGQGGFNTEAFF
TGCGCCAGCAAAGAGGGGCAGGGGGGATTTAACACTGAAGCTTTCTTT
>TRBV2|-|-|TRBJ1-1
CASSEAIGQNTEAFF
TGTGCCAGCAGTGAAGCGATAGGACAGAACACTGAAGCTTTCTTT
>TRBV5-1|TRBD1|-|TRBJ1-2
CASSLGQGADYGYTF
TGCGCCAGCAGCTTAGGACAGGGGGCGGACTATGGCTACACCTTC
>TRBV20-1|-|-|TRBJ1-1
CSARIGPEGVF
TGCAGTGCTAGAATCGGGCCGGAGGGAGTCTTT
>TRBV24-1|TRBD1|-|TRBJ2-1
CATSDSLGTVNEQFF
TGTGCCACCAGTGATTCTCTCGGGACAGTAAATGAGCAGTTCTTC
>TRBV4-1|-|-|TRBJ1-1
CASSHTPGPEGTEAFF
TGCGCCAGCAGCCACACACCGGGTCCGGAGGGCACTGAAGCTTTCTTT
>TRBV6-1|-|-|TRBJ2-7
CASSDGGRITYEQYF
TGTGCCAGCAGTGATGGGGGCAGGATTACCTACGAGCAGTACTTC
>TRBV5-1|-|-|TRBJ1-1
CASSYLRGLGTEAFF
TGCGCCAGCAGCTATCTTAGGGGGTTGGGCACTGAAGCTTTCTTT
>TRBV6-5|TRBD1|-|TRBJ2-3
CASRWRTGPTDTQYF
TGTGCCAGCAGGTGGAGGACAGGCCCCACAGATACGCAGTATTTT
>TRBV27|TRBD1|-|TRBJ2-3
CASSPGQAHSDTQYF
TGTGCCAGCAGTCCGGGACAGGCCCATTCAGATACGCAGTATTTT
>TRBV3-1/TRBV3-2|TRBD2|-|TRBJ2-1
CASSPGLAGGYEQFF
TGTGCCAGCAGCCCGGGACTAGCGGGGGGGTATGAGCAGTTCTTC
>TRBV7-2|TRBD2|-|TRBJ2-7
CASSPIAGHYEQYF
TGTGCCAGCAGCCCGATAGCGGGGCACTACGAGCAGTACTTC
>TRBV28|TRBD1|once|TRBJ1-4
CASRLRDRVTTNEKLFF
TGTGCCAGCAGACTCCGGGACAGGGTAACAACTAATGAAAAACTGTTTTTT
>TRBV12-3/TRBV12-4|-|-|TRBJ1-1
CASSLARGGAFF
TGTGCCAGCAGTTTAGCGAGGGGGGGAGCTTTCTTT
>TRBV11-2|-|-|TRBJ2-1
CASSFGLSYAYNEQFF
TGTGCCAGCAGCTTCGGACTCTCCTATGCCTACAATGAGCAGTTCTTC
>TRBV30|-|-|TRBJ2-3
CAWKLKEIGTDTQYF
TGTGCCTGGAAGCTAAAGGAGATCGGGACAGATACGCAGTATTTT
>TRBV19|-|-|TRBJ1-1
CASSILGPRGGYTEAFF
TGTGCCAGTAGTATACTAGGACCAAGAGGGGGTTACACTGAAGCTTTCTTT
>TRBV11-2|TRBD1|once|TRBJ2-7
CASSFSPGQGNGEQYF
TGTGCCAGCAGCTTCTCACCGGGACAGGGGAACGGCGAGCAGTACTTC
>TRBV6-6|TRBD1|few|TRBJ2-7
CASSSGGHTYEQYF
TGTGCCAGCAGTTCAGGGGGTCATACCTACGAGCAGTACTTC
>TRBV9|-|once|TRBJ1-2
CASSVGGNYGYTF
TGTGCCAGCAGCGTCGGGGGTAACTATGGCTACACCTTC
>TRBV19|TRBD1|-|TRBJ2-7
CASSSGQATYEQYF
TGTGCCAGTAGTTCCGGACAGGCTACCTACGAGCAGTACTTC
>TRBV20-1|-|few|TRBJ1-2
CSASSGLYGYTF
TGCAGTGCTAGTTCAGGCCTCTATGGCTACACCTTC
>TRBV6-5|TRBD1|-|TRBJ2-7
CASSSEGGLYEQYF
TGTGCCAGCAGTTCGGAAGGGGGCCTCTACGAGCAGTACTTC
>TRBV2|-|-|TRBJ2-5
CARGGPPQEETQYF
TGTGCCAGGGGGGGTCCCCCTCAGGAGGAGACCCAGTACTTC
>TRBV5-1|-|-|TRBJ1-4
CASSLEAVATNEKLFF
TGCGCCAGCAGCTTGGAGGCGGTAGCAACTAATGAAAAACTGTTTTTT
>TRBV7-9|TRBD1|once|TRBJ2-5
CASSDRDRGKTQYF
TGTGCCAGCAGCGACCGGGACAGGGGAAAGACCCAGTACTTC
>TRBV25-1|-|-|TRBJ1-1
CASSTWNTEAFF
TGTGCCAGCAGTACATGGAACACTGAAGCTTTCTTT
>TRBV11-3|TRBD1|-|TRBJ2-2
CASSQGGNTGELFF
TGTGCCAGCAGCCAAGGGGGCAACACCGGGGAGCTGTTTTTT
>TRBV7-9|-|-|TRBJ2-5
CASSLDRQGETQYF
TGTGCCAGCAGCTTAGATCGGCAGGGAGAGACCCAGTACTTC
>TRBV12-5|TRBD1|-|TRBJ1-6
CASAPGQGNSPLHF
TGTGCTAGTGCCCCGGGACAGGGAAATTCACCCCTCCACTTT
>TRBV19|-|-|TRBJ2-1
CASSIPGNEQFF
TGTGCCAGTAGTATTCCCGGCAATGAGCAGTTCTTC
>TRBV3-1/TRBV3-2|-|-|TRBJ1-2
CASSQRGRGFQADGYTF
TGTGCCAGCAGCCAAAGGGGCAGGGGATTCCAGGCGGATGGCTACACCTTC
>TRBV14|-|-|TRBJ2-7
CASSTRQAYEQYF
TGTGCCAGCAGCACAAGACAGGCCTACGAGCAGTACTTC
>TRBV11-3|TRBD1|-|TRBJ2-7
CASSRTGSYEQYF
TGTGCCAGCAGCCGGACAGGTTCCTACGAGCAGTACTTC
>TRBV9|TRBD2|-|TRBJ2-3
CASSVVGGEDTQYF
TGTGCCAGCAGCGTAGTCGGGGGGGAGGATACGCAGTATTTT
>TRBV28|-|-|TRBJ1-5
CASSSGDPNQPQHF
TGTGCCAGCAGTTCAGGGGACCCTAATCAGCCCCAGCATTTT
>TRBV7-9|TRBD1|-|TRBJ1-3
CASSLARTGPGNTIYF
TGTGCCAGCAGCTTAGCGCGGACAGGGCCTGGAAACACCATATATTTT
>TRBV16|-|-|TRBJ1-2
CASSQQVDGYTF
TGTGCCAGCAGCCAACAGGTAGATGGCTACACCTTC
>TRBV6-1|TRBD1|-|TRBJ2-7
CASSEWTGDYEQYF
TGTGCCAGCAGTGAGTGGACAGGGGACTACGAGCAGTACTTC
>TRBV6-5|TRBD1|-|TRBJ1-2
CASSYSGTANYGYTF
TGTGCCAGCAGTTACTCCGGGACAGCTAACTATGGCTACACCTTC